Presented here are 26 T cell receptor beta chains from one specimen sequenced in a study of T-cell reconstitution after alpha-beta-depleted transplantation in children. A TCRbeta library incorporating unique molecular identifiers was prepared. TCRdb ran MiXCR on the PCR reads and lists one entry per CDR3 protein. Here the sample spans approximately 220,000 distinct CDR3 sequences, 17% being singletons. This material consisted of PBMCs, mostly from graft donor cells, taken 360 days after TCRalphabeta/CD19-depleted stem cell transplant. Receptors originate from a male patient between 2 and 10 years old who had a stem cell transplant for acute lymphoblastic leukemia, so the T cells may come from the graft donor.

This clonotype turned up a few times. The rearrangement links TRBV27 to TRBJ2-5, with 15 bases that match TRBD2. The V segment lost 5 bases and the J segment 2 bases; nucleotides outside the gene matches: 6. Looked up from germline, CDR1 is MNHEY and CDR2 is SMNVEV (reference sequence). The length of the CDR3 is 17 residues. CDR3: CASSLGLAGGRQETQYF. CDR3 DNA sequence: TGTGCCAGCAGTCTCGGACTAGCGGGGGGGCGGCAAGAGACCCAGTACTTC.

This clonotype was detected ten times or more. J is TRBJ2-5 and V is TRBV9; TRBD1 matches at 9 bases. The V gene end was trimmed by 0 bases and the J gene end by 5 bases; junction bases not matched to a gene: 8. From germline, CDR1 is SGDLS and CDR2 YYNGEE. The CDR3 extends over 16 amino acids. The CDR3 spells CASSVGGTGYYETQYF. The DNA of the CDR3 is TGTGCCAGCAGCGTAGGGGGGACAGGGTATTATGAGACCCAGTACTTC.

This chain connects TRBV13 to TRBJ2-7; D might be TRBD1 (6 bases). CDR3 size: 15 residues. CDR1 and CDR2 (germline): PRHDT, FYEKMQ (reference sequence). The ends were cut back, 0 bases at V and 1 base at J, with 10 bases in the middle. Here the CDR3 reads CASSLGTGRSYEQYF. The DNA of the CDR3 is TGTGCCAGCAGCTTAGGCACAGGGCGATCCTACGAGCAGTACTTC.

This sequence joins TRBV15 and TRBJ2-7; D is unresolved. V lost 0 bases and J lost 0, with 6 bases in between. The CDR3 spans 14 residues. The germline CDR1 and CDR2 sequences are LNHNV and YYDKDF (reference sequence). The CDR3 nucleotides read TGTGCCACCAGCAGAGAAGGCGGCTCCTACGAGCAGTACTTC. Translation gives CATSREGGSYEQYF.

This clonotype was seen more than once but under ten times. As DNA, the CDR3 is TGTGCCAGCAGCTACATCCCTCAGGGGTCTGGGGCCAACGTCCTGACTTTC. It yields the protein CASSYIPQGSGANVLTF. V usage is TRBV13 and J usage is TRBJ2-6; maybe TRBD1 (6 bases). The CDR3 loop spans 17 amino acids. The germline gives CDR1 PRHDT, CDR2 FYEKMQ (reference sequence). The ends were cut back, 4 bases at V and 1 base at J, with 14 bases in the middle.

This clonotype was observed a handful of times. The chain uses TRBV5-4 and TRBJ1-6, with D maybe TRBD1 (5 bases). CDR3 length equals 20 residues. Trimming pared 0 bases from V and 5 bases from J, leaving 24 bases between. Germline V gives CDR1 SGHNT, CDR2 YYREEE (reference sequence). As DNA, the CDR3 is TGTGCCAGCAGCTTGGTGGTGGTCAGGGAGGCCCAAAGGAATAATTCACCCCTCCACTTT. This gives the protein CASSLVVVREAQRNNSPLHF.

This clonotype has more than one count but fewer than ten. This rearrangement joins TRBV25-1 to TRBJ2-1, with D possibly TRBD1 on 6 matching bases. The CDR3 runs 15 residues. Germline V gene lookup returns CDR1 MGHDK and CDR2 SYGVNS. Trimming took 3 bases from V and 4 from J, leaving 13 bases between them. CDR3 sequence: CASSDVGHLYNEQFF. CDR3 bases: TGTGCCAGCAGTGATGTGGGACATCTATACAATGAGCAGTTCTTC.

At least ten counts were recorded for this clonotype. The CDR3 bases are TGTGCCAGCAGGGTCGGACGCGGGAACTACGAGCAGTACTTC. Its translation: CASRVGRGNYEQYF. The chain joins TRBV12-3 or TRBV12-4 to TRBJ2-7; D possibly corresponds to TRBD2 (6 bases). The CDR3 covers 14 residues. V lost 6 bases to trimming and J lost 3 bases, with 15 bases between them.

This chain joins TRBV14 and TRBJ1-3; weak D call: TRBD1 (5 bases). The V gene lost 10 bases and the J gene lost 2 bases, with 18 bases spanning the gap. The CDR3 runs 15 residues. The germline V gene encodes CDR1 SGHDN and CDR2 FVKESK. The CDR3 sequence is CATRLGGTAGNTIYF. The CDR3 region has the DNA TGTGCCACAAGGCTGGGGGGTACAGCTGGAAACACCATATATTTT.

Here the CDR3 DNA reads TGCGCCAGCAGCCAAGTACTCTTCTCCTCAGATACGCAGTATTTT. This sequence encodes CASSQVLFSSDTQYF. This rearrangement joins TRBV4-3 to TRBJ2-3; D remains unclear. The V gene's germline CDR1 is LGHNA and CDR2 YSLEER. This CDR3 spans 15 amino acids. Trimming left V 1 base short and J 4 bases short, with 12 bases between.

J is TRBJ2-1 and V is TRBV5-1; D not resolved. Deletions cut 4 bases from V and 7 bases from J, with 12 bases between. Germline CDR1 and CDR2: SGHRS and YFSETQ. The CDR3 runs 13 residues. CDR3 in DNA: TGCGCCAGCAGCGCACCCTCAGGTAATGAGCAGTTCTTC. This gives the protein CASSAPSGNEQFF.

This rearrangement joins TRBV20-1 to TRBJ2-1; TRBD1 agrees at 11 bases. The CDR3 is 14 residues long. CDR1 is DFQATT, CDR2 SNEGSKA, per germline (reference sequence). V was pared by 6 bases and J by 3 bases, with 4 bases of the junction left unmatched. CDR3 protein: CSAPGTGGYNEQFF. The CDR3, as DNA: TGCAGTGCCCCCGGGACAGGGGGCTACAATGAGCAGTTCTTC.

V and J are TRBV3-1 and TRBJ2-5; TRBD2 matches 14 bases. V lost 3 bases to trimming and J lost 5 bases; unmatched junction nucleotides: 5. The V gene's germline CDR1 is LGHDT and CDR2 YNNKEL (reference sequence). The CDR3 spans 16 residues. The CDR3 DNA follows: TGTGCCAGCAGCCATGGACTAGCGGGGGGTGAGGAGACCCAGTACTTC. It translates to CASSHGLAGGEETQYF.

This clonotype was counted only a few times. DNA for the CDR3: TGTGCCAGCAGAGAGAGCGGGGGGGCTATGAATGAGCAGTTCTTC. Protein sequence: CASRESGGAMNEQFF. V gene TRBV2 combines with J gene TRBJ2-1, with TRBD2 identical over 10 bases. From germline, CDR1 is SNHLY and CDR2 FYNNEI. V lost 6 bases to trimming and J lost 7 bases; unmatched junction nucleotides: 9. There are 15 residues in the CDR3.

A few counts support this clonotype. The chain carries TRBV7-2 and TRBJ1-1; 7 bases agree with TRBD1. The ends lost 5 bases at V and 5 bases at J; junction bases unmatched: 14. The V gene's germline CDR1 is SGHTA and CDR2 FQGNSA. The CDR3 contains 16 residues. The CDR3 sequence is CASSRTTRGLRTEAFF. In DNA, the CDR3 is TGTGCCAGCAGCCGTACAACAAGGGGGCTCAGAACTGAAGCTTTCTTT.

Note on this clonotype: One junction end does not reproduce the germline sequence, and a read error may be involved. This chain connects TRBV5-5 to TRBJ1-1; D uncertain. CDR3 size: 13 residues. Germline V CDR1 and CDR2: SGHKS, YYEKEE (reference sequence). CDR3 sequence: CASSLGSYTEACF. Here the CDR3 DNA reads TGTGCCAGCAGCTTGGGGTCCTACACTGAAGCTTGCTTT.

The chain combines TRBV7-8 with TRBJ2-2; D is ambiguous. Trimming took off 4 bases at V and 5 bases at J, with 11 bases between the two ends. The germline CDR1 and CDR2 sequences are SGHVS and FQNEAQ. CDR3 length: 14 residues. DNA for the CDR3: TGTGCCAGCAGCTGGAGACTGCCAACCGGGGAGCTGTTTTTT. This sequence encodes CASSWRLPTGELFF.

This clonotype came up a few times. The J gene is TRBJ2-1, the V gene TRBV5-4; 9 bases match TRBD2. The CDR3 has 15 residues. V was clipped by 4 bases and J by 2 bases; unmatched bases: 4. The germline V gene encodes CDR1 SGHNT and CDR2 YYREEE (reference sequence). In DNA form, the CDR3 reads TGTGCCAGCAGCCAAGCGGGGGGCACCTACAATGAGCAGTTCTTC. Translating it yields CASSQAGGTYNEQFF.

By its share, this clonotype is medium-sized. The chain employs TRBV12-3 or TRBV12-4 and TRBJ1-2, with 8 bases identical to TRBD1. The CDR3 runs 14 residues. Trimming took 6 bases from V and 4 from J; bases not matched to a gene: 7. The CDR3 DNA is TGTGCCAGCAGACTACAGGGGGGAGGCTATGGCTACACCTTC. Translation: CASRLQGGGYGYTF.

The CDR3: CASSFSGEGYEQYF. The DNA of the CDR3 is TGTGCCAGCAGTTTCTCCGGGGAAGGTTACGAGCAGTACTTC. This chain links TRBV28 with TRBJ2-7, with a possible D match to TRBD2 (5 bases). Per germline, CDR1 MDHEN and CDR2 SYDVKM. The CDR3 loop spans 14 amino acids. The V and J ends lost 3 bases and 4 bases respectively, with 13 bases between them. The entire variable domain, with the rest obtained from reference TRBV28 and TRBJ2-7, is as follows: DVKVTQSSRYLVKRTGEKVFLECVQDMDHENMFWYRQDPGLGLRLIYFSYDVKMKEKGDIPEGYSVSREKKERFSLILESASTNQTSMYLCASSFSGEGYEQYFGPGTRLTVT.

The chain carries TRBV7-9 and TRBJ1-5, with 8 bases aligning to TRBD1. This CDR3 is built from 16 residues. V dropped 5 bases and J dropped 7; count of bases not matched to a gene: 13. The germline gives CDR1 SEHNR, CDR2 FQNEAQ (reference sequence). Here the CDR3 reads CASSPIGQGTRQPQHF. In nucleotides, the CDR3 is TGTGCCAGCAGCCCCATCGGACAGGGAACAAGACAGCCCCAGCATTTT.

The chain has TRBV6-5 and TRBJ1-2; D is possibly TRBD1 (5 bases). Trimming stripped 2 bases from V and 4 bases from J, with 11 bases between. The length of the CDR3 is 14 residues. From germline, CDR1 is MNHEY and CDR2 SVGAGI. The CDR3 bases are TGTGCCAGCAGTTACGCAGGGATGGGCTATGGCTACACCTTC. It encodes CASSYAGMGYGYTF.

V usage is TRBV20-1 and J usage is TRBJ2-1; 9 nucleotides agree with TRBD1. The germline V gene encodes CDR1 DFQATT and CDR2 SNEGSKA (reference sequence). This CDR3 is built from 16 residues. Trimming at V came to 3 bases and at J to 1 base, leaving 7 bases not matched to a gene. The CDR3: CSARPPGQGSYNEQFF. Written as DNA, the CDR3 is TGCAGTGCTAGGCCGCCGGGACAGGGATCCTACAATGAGCAGTTCTTC.

This sequence joins TRBV18 and TRBJ1-4; D gene uncertain. The V end was cut by 2 bases, the J end by 3 bases, with 10 bases between. Germline V lookup: CDR1 KGHSH, CDR2 LQKENI. The CDR3 is 15 amino acids. In DNA form, the CDR3 reads TGTGCCAGCTCACCATACACAGAACCTAATGAAAAACTGTTTTTT. This codes for CASSPYTEPNEKLFF.

This clonotype has more than one count but fewer than ten. The junction departs from the called germline gene at one end, perhaps through a read error. The gene calls are TRBV6-1 and TRBJ2-2, with D possibly being TRBD1 (6 bases). The germline V gene encodes CDR1 MNHNS and CDR2 SASEGT. This CDR3 has 13 residues. Here the CDR3 DNA reads TGTGCCATCAAGCAGGGGATCACCGGGGACCTGTTTTTT. This sequence encodes CAIKQGITGDLFF.

The J gene is TRBJ2-2, the V gene TRBV7-2; 12 nucleotides line up with TRBD2. V was pared by 0 bases and J by 1 base, with 0 bases of the junction left unmatched. The CDR3 sequence is 17 residues long. Germline loops: CDR1 SGHTA, CDR2 FQGNSA. This CDR3 is CASSLAGLAGNTGELFF. The CDR3 DNA is TGTGCCAGCAGCTTAGCGGGACTAGCGGGGAACACCGGGGAGCTGTTTTTT.